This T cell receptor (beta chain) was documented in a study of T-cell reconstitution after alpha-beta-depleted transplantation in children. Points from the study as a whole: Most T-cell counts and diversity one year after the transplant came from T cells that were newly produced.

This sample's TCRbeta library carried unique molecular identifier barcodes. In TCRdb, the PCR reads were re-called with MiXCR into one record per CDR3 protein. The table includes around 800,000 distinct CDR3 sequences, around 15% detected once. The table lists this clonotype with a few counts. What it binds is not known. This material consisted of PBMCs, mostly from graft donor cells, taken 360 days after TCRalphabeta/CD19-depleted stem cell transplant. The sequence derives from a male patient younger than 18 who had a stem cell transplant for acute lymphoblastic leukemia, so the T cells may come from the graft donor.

The CDR3 nucleotides read TGCGCCAGCAGCATAGCCGGGACAGAGTCCTACGAGCAGTACTTC. Protein product: CASSIAGTESYEQYF. The gene calls are TRBV5-1 and TRBJ2-7, with 7 nucleotides matching TRBD1. The J segment lost 1 base and the V segment lost 4 bases, leaving 8 bases of the junction unmatched. Germline V lookup: CDR1 SGHRS, CDR2 YFSETQ. This CDR3 is 15 amino acids long. The entire variable domain, with the rest obtained from reference TRBV5-1 and TRBJ2-7, is as follows: KAGVTQTPRYLIKTRGQQVTLSCSPISGHRSVSWYQQTPGQGLQFLFEYFSETQRNKGNFPGRFSGRQFSNSRSEMNVSTLELGDSALYLCASSIAGTESYEQYFGPGTRLTVT.